These 12 T cell receptor beta chains were all obtained from the same sample, sequenced in a study of CD8+ T cells in alopecia areata. Sequencing templates came from extracted RNA that was reverse transcribed into cDNA. Method: immunoSEQ multiplex PCR; TCRdb's copy keeps in-frame clones and lacks some. The table has 150,000 to 200,000 clones, just over 65% seen once; the top ten hold 0.91%. As for treatment: oral pan-JAK inhibitor, 5-10 mg twice daily. Material: CD4+ T cells sorted from blood, obtained at week 4, from a patient treated with tofacitinib. The receptors were gathered from a human donor with alopecia areata.

The chain couples TRBV30 to TRBJ1-6; D possibly corresponds to TRBD1 (5 bases). The CDR3 consists of 15 residues. The V end lost 2 bases, the J end lost 8 bases, and 16 bases lay between the germline ends. Germline lookup yields CDR1 GTSNPN and CDR2 SVGIG (reference sequence). The CDR3 DNA reads TGTGCCTGGAGTTCGGGGGGGTCCTCTCATTCACCCCTCCACTTT. Its protein product is CAWSSGGSSHSPLHF.

The chain recombines TRBV2 with TRBJ1-5, with no clear D. V was clipped by 6 bases and J by 2 bases, with 8 bases between them. This CDR3 comprises 13 residues. Looked up from germline, CDR1 is SNHLY and CDR2 is FYNNEI. For the CDR3, the DNA is TGTGCCAGCAGACTGGACCGCAATCAGCCCCAGCATTTT. Encoded protein: CASRLDRNQPQHF.

The J gene is TRBJ2-5, the V gene TRBV5-1; 8 positions agree with TRBD2. The CDR3 is 15 amino acids. V gave up 0 bases and J gave up 3 bases; unmatched junction bases: 4. The germline V gene encodes CDR1 SGHRS and CDR2 YFSETQ. The CDR3 reads CASSLGSAGEETQYF. DNA of the CDR3: TGCGCCAGCAGCTTGGGATCAGCGGGGGAAGAGACCCAGTACTTC. The full variable domain, completed using reference TRBV5-1 and TRBJ2-5, is KAGVTQTPRYLIKTRGQQVTLSCSPISGHRSVSWYQQTPGQGLQFLFEYFSETQRNKGNFPGRFSGRQFSNSRSEMNVSTLELGDSALYLCASSLGSAGEETQYFGPGTRLLVL.

This clone was detected only a few times. The chain recombines TRBV27 with TRBJ1-1; D uncertain. The V end lost 1 base, the J end lost 8 bases, and 14 bases lay between the germline ends. The germline gives CDR1 MNHEY, CDR2 SMNVEV (reference sequence). This CDR3 is built from 14 residues. Here the CDR3 reads CASSLWQTTGEAFF. The DNA of the CDR3 is TGTGCCAGCAGTTTATGGCAGACAACTGGGGAAGCTTTCTTT.

This sequence joins TRBV7-9 and TRBJ2-7; D is unclear. The CDR3 runs to 13 residues. Germline loops: CDR1 SEHNR, CDR2 FQNEAQ (reference sequence). Trimming stripped 0 bases from V and 1 base from J, with 4 bases between. CDR3 bases: TGTGCCAGCAGCTTAGCGGCATCCTACGAGCAGTACTTC. This encodes CASSLAASYEQYF.

J is TRBJ1-1 and V is TRBV27; TRBD1 is a possible D gene (5 bases). Trimming cost V 2 bases and J 2 bases, with 12 bases left between them. Germline CDR1 reads MNHEY; CDR2 reads SMNVEV (reference sequence). The CDR3 sequence is 15 residues long. The CDR3 is CASSLLQGVNTEAFF. In DNA form, the CDR3 reads TGTGCCAGCAGTTTACTGCAGGGAGTCAACACTGAAGCTTTCTTT.

V is TRBV6-5 and J is TRBJ1-5, with TRBD1 as a possible D gene (6 bases). The V end was cut by 6 bases, the J end by 3 bases, with 12 bases between. This CDR3 is 14 amino acids long. Germline V gives CDR1 MNHEY, CDR2 SVGAGI. The CDR3 DNA reads TGTGCCAGCAGGAAGGACAGTGCCAATCAGCCCCAGCATTTT. Protein sequence: CASRKDSANQPQHF.

In its sample, this clone was seen a few times. Compared with germline, one end of the junction differs, possibly owing to a read error. The identical CDR3 is also encoded by other nucleotide sequences in the sample. The chain employs TRBV7-2 and TRBJ2-3; 11 bases are shared with TRBD2. Germline-derived CDR1 and CDR2 are SGHTA and FQGNSA. The CDR3 is 14 amino acids. CDR3 region: CASSLAGGRDTQYF. CDR3 DNA: TGTGCCAGCAGCCTAGCGGGGGGACGAGATACGCAGTATTTT.

This chain links TRBV18 with TRBJ2-7; 7 positions agree with TRBD1. CDR1 and CDR2 from the germline V gene are KGHSH and LQKENI. This CDR3 is built from 14 residues. V shed 3 bases, J shed 1 base, and the junction held 3 bases outside the gene matches. DNA for the CDR3: TGTGCCAGCTCACCGGGGACAGTTTCCTACGAGCAGTACTTC. Protein sequence: CASSPGTVSYEQYF.

Comment on this clone: The junction does not match germline at one end; this may be a read error. Additional DNA sequences in this sample encode the identical CDR3. This chain links TRBV19 with TRBJ2-4; 7 nucleotides line up with TRBD1. Germline V gene sequence: CDR1 LNHDA, CDR2 SQIVND (reference sequence). The CDR3 has 16 residues. CDR3 protein: CASSTQQGIAKNIQYF. CDR3 nucleotide sequence: TGTGCCAGTAGTACGCAACAGGGGATAGCCAAAAACATTCAGTACTTT.

This clone was counted only a few times. The rearrangement links TRBV14 to TRBJ2-7, with D possibly being TRBD1 (5 bases). The CDR3 sequence is 12 residues long. Germline V CDR1 and CDR2: SGHDN, FVKESK. Trimming cost V 4 bases and J 6 bases, with 10 bases left between them. CDR3: CASSLTALEQYF. The CDR3 nucleotides read TGTGCCAGCAGCCTGACAGCCCTCGAGCAGTACTTC.

This clone was seen only a few times. The chain recombines TRBV4-3 with TRBJ1-3; D is unresolved. The CDR3 covers 13 residues. CDR1 is LGHNA and CDR2 is YSLEER in the germline V gene. V was clipped by 0 bases and J by 5 bases, with 5 bases between them. The CDR3 DNA is TGCGCCAGCAGCCAAGATTCAAGAAACACCATATATTTT. As protein: CASSQDSRNTIYF.